Listed here is a single TCR beta chain. No antigen is known for it. The V end lost 7 bases, the J end lost 0 bases, and 14 bases lay between the germline ends. The CDR3 is 15 amino acids. Germline V gives CDR1 SNHLY, CDR2 FYNNEI. This record comes from a study of cytomegalovirus exposure and HLA in healthy donors. Study-wide points: Sequences of the TCR beta chain were said to predict the HLA-A and HLA-B alleles of most subjects accurately.

The PCR employed 60 Vbeta primers together with 13 Jbeta primers. In the authors' methods: In a later analysis, the count reached 76 million or so unique TCR beta chains, with 10 million to 11 million shared. Assay used: immunoSEQ multiplex PCR; TCRdb lists only in-frame clones, some missing. V, J and clone size were drawn from that table, and D and trimming were deduced from the DNA. The sample lists about 200,000 clones, around 73% seen once, with around 3.9% in the top ten. Sequencing was carried out using PBMCs. The chain employs TRBV2 and TRBJ2-3, with D unresolved. This receptor was obtained from a male donor in good health and CMV-seronegative. This chain's CDR3 is CASIPLSRSTDTQYF. In DNA form, the CDR3 reads TGTGCCAGCATCCCCCTAAGCCGGAGCACAGATACGCAGTATTTT.